The clone carrying this T cell receptor beta chain was observed many times. Its cognate antigen is unknown. The CDR3 extends over 13 amino acids. V lost 7 bases, J lost 5 bases, and 14 bases lay in between. This sample was included in a study of identical twins. Regarding the study as a whole: Invariant MAIT and iNKT cells are populations that could partly confound zero-insertion analyses. The study reached conclusions through statistical analysis that was cross-sectional, not following the same donors.

TCRdb called the 5' RACE reads again in MiXCR, with one record for every CDR3 protein. The sample holds nearly 650,000 distinct CDR3 sequences; roughly 6.6% are singletons and the top ten take around 1.6%. Separately, the same data were catalogued under a study of yellow fever vaccine responses in identical twins.

This TCR was recovered from a young woman in good health. The chain carries TRBV12-3 or TRBV12-4 and TRBJ1-1, with D possibly TRBD1 on 6 matching bases. Sequencing was done on a sample of PBMCs. The CDR3 region is CASTTGLPTEAFF. CDR3 in DNA: TGTGCCAGCACCACAGGGTTACCAACTGAAGCTTTCTTT.